One sample yielded the 23 T cell receptor beta chains listed below, sequenced in a study of blood T cell repertoires in COVID-19. The table came from immunoSEQ multiplex PCR; TCRdb's copy has only in-frame clones and leaves some out. The sample lists hundreds of thousands of clones, approximately 85% occurring once. Sequences were obtained from PBMCs or T cells enriched from blood (not recorded which). The receptors shown here come from a woman between 50 and 59 years old who had recovered from COVID-19.

The V and J genes are TRBV7-2 and TRBJ2-5, with D possibly being TRBD1 (7 bases). Deletions cut 1 base from V and 5 bases from J, with 14 bases between. The CDR3 totals 15 residues. Germline CDR1 is SGHTA and CDR2 is FQGNSA. The CDR3 region is CASSLVQGGRETQYF. CDR3 bases: TGTGCCAGCAGCTTAGTCCAGGGGGGCAGGGAGACCCAGTACTTC.

J is TRBJ2-3 and V is TRBV9, with D possibly TRBD2 on 6 matching bases. The CDR3 contains 14 residues. V was cut by 4 bases and J by 7 bases, with 16 bases left in between. Germline loops: CDR1 SGDLS, CDR2 YYNGEE. The CDR3 sequence: CASSNDLGLYTQYF. The DNA of the CDR3 is TGTGCCAGCAGCAACGACCTGGGACTTTATACGCAGTATTTT.

The rearrangement links TRBV18 to TRBJ1-6, with D possibly TRBD1 on 5 matching bases. Germline V gives CDR1 KGHSH, CDR2 LQKENI. CDR3 size: 14 residues. Trimming removed 3 bases at V and 8 bases at J, with 11 bases between. The CDR3 bases are TGTGCCAGCTCACCGTCGGGAGGGGATTCACCCCTCCACTTT. This sequence encodes CASSPSGGDSPLHF.

This chain uses TRBV9 with TRBJ1-2; tentatively, D is TRBD1 (5 bases). The CDR3 sequence is 14 residues long. Germline V gives CDR1 SGDLS, CDR2 YYNGEE. V dropped 3 bases and J dropped 4 bases, with 13 bases sitting between them. CDR3 amino acids: CASSADLGGYGYTF. DNA for the CDR3: TGTGCCAGCAGCGCGGACCTCGGGGGCTATGGCTACACCTTC.

The V call is TRBV2, the J call TRBJ2-7; the D gene is possibly TRBD2 (6 bases). The CDR3 contains 12 residues. V lost 10 bases and J lost 6, with 16 bases in between. Germline V lookup: CDR1 SNHLY, CDR2 FYNNEI. CDR3 in DNA: TGTGCCACCTCGGGGGACTCAGGCGAGCAGTACTTC. Translated: CATSGDSGEQYF.

CDR3 in DNA: TGTGCCAGCAGCCGACAGGTAGCTTTCTTT. This translates into CASSRQVAFF. The V gene is TRBV6-1, the J gene TRBJ1-1, with D possibly being TRBD1 (6 bases). The CDR3 is 10 amino acids. Germline-derived CDR1 and CDR2 are MNHNS and SASEGT. V gave up 6 bases and J gave up 10 bases, with 9 bases separating them.

This chain links TRBV29-1 with TRBJ1-4; no reliable D call. Between the trimmed V and J ends, which lost 2 bases and 6 bases, there was a span of 7 bases. The CDR3 is made up of 12 amino acids. Germline CDR1 SQVTM, CDR2 ANQGSEA. This chain's CDR3 is CSVETRDEKLFF. DNA of the CDR3: TGCAGCGTTGAAACCCGAGATGAAAAACTGTTTTTT.

This clone was seen more than once but under ten times. The chain links TRBV11-2 to TRBJ2-1, with 8 bases that match TRBD2. The V gene's germline CDR1 is SGHAT and CDR2 FQNNGV. The ends lost 5 bases at V and 7 bases at J; junction bases unmatched: 7. This CDR3 region has 14 residues. CDR3 sequence: CASSPIAGKNEQFF. For the CDR3, the DNA is TGTGCCAGCAGCCCAATAGCGGGGAAGAATGAGCAGTTCTTC.

The genes are TRBV7-6 and TRBJ2-3, with 10 bases that match TRBD2. Germline V gene data show CDR1 as SGHVS and CDR2 as FNYEAQ. CDR3 length equals 18 residues. V trimming: 5 bases; J trimming: 1 base; junction bases outside the gene matches: 12. The CDR3: CASSPVRPSGSGTDTQYF. CDR3 in DNA: TGTGCCAGCAGCCCAGTAAGGCCTAGCGGGAGTGGCACAGATACGCAGTATTTT.

The V and J genes are TRBV5-1 and TRBJ1-1; possibly TRBD1 for D (6 bases). The CDR3 contains 14 residues. V was cut by 7 bases and J by 0 bases, with 13 bases left in between. CDR1 and CDR2 from the germline V gene are SGHRS and YFSETQ. The chain's CDR3 is CASGLDSMNTEAFF. In DNA form, the CDR3 reads TGCGCCAGCGGTTTGGACAGCATGAACACTGAAGCTTTCTTT.

The V gene is TRBV24-1, the J gene TRBJ2-1; a possible D gene is TRBD2 (6 bases). Trimming took 3 bases from V and 5 from J, leaving 13 bases between them. Germline loops: CDR1 KGHDR, CDR2 SFDVKD. The CDR3 is made up of 15 amino acids. In DNA form, the CDR3 reads TGTGCCACCAGTGATCCAGGACTATTGGACAATGAGCAGTTCTTC. Translated, it gives CATSDPGLLDNEQFF.

The CDR3 sequence: CASSIQGLNQPQHF. The CDR3 DNA reads as TGTGCCAGTAGTATTCAGGGACTAAATCAGCCCCAGCATTTT. The chain has TRBV19 and TRBJ1-5, with a tentative D call TRBD1 (5 bases). Trimming removed 3 bases from V and 4 bases from J, with 10 bases in between. The CDR3 totals 14 residues. Germline CDR1 and CDR2: LNHDA and SQIVND (reference sequence). The whole variable domain, filled in from reference TRBV19 and TRBJ1-5, reads DGGITQSPKYLFRKEGQNVTLSCEQNLNHDAMYWYRQDPGQGLRLIYYSQIVNDFQKGDIAEGYSVSREKKESFPLTVTSAQKNPTAFYLCASSIQGLNQPQHFGDGTRLSIL.

This clone was seen a handful of times. The chain uses TRBV28 and TRBJ1-3; 7 bases align to TRBD1. CDR3 length: 14 amino acids. V lost 3 bases, J lost 2 bases, and 1 base stayed unmatched. The germline V gene encodes CDR1 MDHEN and CDR2 SYDVKM. CDR3 nucleotide sequence: TGTGCCAGCAGTTTCAGGGGGGCTGGAAACACCATATATTTT. Translating gives CASSFRGAGNTIYF.

This CDR3 is CASSGTGDVYGYTF. CDR3 nucleotide sequence: TGTGCCAGCAGCGGGACAGGGGATGTATATGGCTACACCTTC. This rearrangement joins TRBV5-4 to TRBJ1-2; 10 bases fit TRBD1. Per the germline V gene, CDR1 is SGHNT and CDR2 is YYREEE (reference sequence). The trim removed 4 bases at V and 5 bases at J, leaving 5 bases unmatched. This CDR3 region has 14 residues.

The rearrangement uses TRBV27 and TRBJ2-1; 12 bases match TRBD2. Trimming took 0 bases from V and 8 from J; bases not matched to a gene: 2. Germline CDR1 is MNHEY and CDR2 is SMNVEV (reference sequence). The CDR3 is 15 residues long. The CDR3 DNA reads as TGTGCCAGCAGTTTATCGACTAGCGGGAGCCATGAGCAGTTCTTC. Its protein product is CASSLSTSGSHEQFF.

The table lists this clone with a few counts. This chain links TRBV5-1 with TRBJ1-5; 10 bases agree with TRBD1. From germline, CDR1 is SGHRS and CDR2 YFSETQ. This CDR3 has 15 amino acids. Trimming took 3 bases from V and 5 from J; bases not matched to a gene: 5. CDR3 DNA sequence: TGCGCCAGCAGCTGGACAGGGGGGAAGGATCAGCCCCAGCATTTT. Protein: CASSWTGGKDQPQHF.

In this sample, this clone turned up once. The V gene is TRBV19, the J gene TRBJ1-4; 10 nucleotides line up with TRBD1. Germline V CDR1 and CDR2: LNHDA, SQIVND (reference sequence). The CDR3 is 17 residues long. The junction had 9 bases not matched to a gene; V was cut back by 3 bases and J by 5 bases. As DNA, the CDR3 is TGTGCCAGTAGTATGGCGACAGGGGGCGCTGGGAATGAAAAACTGTTTTTT. The encoded protein is CASSMATGGAGNEKLFF. Full variable domain (outside the CDR3, taken from reference TRBV19 and TRBJ1-4): DGGITQSPKYLFRKEGQNVTLSCEQNLNHDAMYWYRQDPGQGLRLIYYSQIVNDFQKGDIAEGYSVSREKKESFPLTVTSAQKNPTAFYLCASSMATGGAGNEKLFFGSGTQLSVL.

The gene calls are TRBV7-2 and TRBJ1-3, with 8 positions matching TRBD1. V shed 2 bases and J 8 bases; nucleotides not matched to a gene: 8. This CDR3 is 15 amino acids long. Germline CDR1 SGHTA, CDR2 FQGNSA. CDR3 region: CASSLRDRQWDTIYF. CDR3 DNA: TGTGCCAGCAGCTTACGGGACAGGCAATGGGACACCATATATTTT. Looking up the rest from reference TRBV7-2 and TRBJ1-3 gives the full variable domain: GAGVSQSPSNKVTEKGKDVELRCDPISGHTALYWYRQSLGQGLEFLIYFQGNSAPDKSGLPSDRFSAERTGGSVSTLTIQRTQQEDSAVYLCASSLRDRQWDTIYFGEGSWLTVV.

The chain is built from TRBV11-3 and TRBJ1-6; TRBD1 matches at 7 bases. The V and J ends lost 0 bases and 8 bases, in that order; junction bases with no gene match: 4. Germline V gene sequence: CDR1 SGHNT, CDR2 YENEEA. There are 15 residues in the CDR3. CDR3 residues: CASSLDRGRYSPLHF. The CDR3, as DNA: TGTGCCAGCAGCTTAGACAGGGGGAGGTATTCACCCCTCCACTTT.

The chain employs TRBV27 and TRBJ1-5; D remains ambiguous. V lost 6 bases and J 1 base, leaving 10 bases between the germline ends. Germline lookup yields CDR1 MNHEY and CDR2 SMNVEV (reference sequence). CDR3 length: 14 amino acids. Here the CDR3 DNA reads TGTGCCAGCAGAGAGGGTGCCAGCAATCAGCCCCAGCATTTT. It translates to CASREGASNQPQHF.

The genes are TRBV6-5 and TRBJ1-4, with 10 positions matching TRBD1. Germline values: CDR1 MNHEY, CDR2 SVGAGI. V gave up 2 bases and J gave up 8 bases; unmatched junction bases: 5. The CDR3 spans 15 residues. The CDR3 sequence is CASSYRDRGSEKLFF. The CDR3, as DNA: TGTGCCAGCAGTTACCGGGACAGGGGCTCGGAAAAACTGTTTTTT.

The V and J genes are TRBV4-1 and TRBJ1-4; tentatively, D is TRBD1 (6 bases). In germline, CDR1 is MGHRA, CDR2 YSYEKL. V lost 4 bases and J lost 6, with 15 bases in between. This CDR3 is 15 amino acids long. The CDR3 bases are TGCGCCAGCAGCCCCCCCCAGGGGATGGATGAAAAACTGTTTTTT. It yields the protein CASSPPQGMDEKLFF.

V is TRBV7-9 and J is TRBJ1-6; no clear D gene. Trimming removed 5 bases at V and 0 bases at J, with 8 bases between. The germline V gene has CDR1 SEHNR and CDR2 FQNEAQ (reference sequence). The CDR3 has 15 amino acids. The CDR3: CASSRGLSYNSPLHF. The CDR3, as DNA: TGTGCCAGCAGCCGGGGTCTCTCCTATAATTCACCCCTCCACTTT.